This TCR beta chain was obtained from a study of cytomegalovirus exposure and HLA in healthy donors. Study-level background: Researchers found that approximately 77% of 398 genotyped donors fell within the Caucasian-associated ancestry cluster. Study-wide results and caveats: Versus the roughly 670-donor mean, an Asian-associated ancestry cluster reportedly showed fewer N-insertions in a later analysis. Cytomegalovirus status, reportedly, was diagnosed with high specificity and sensitivity by the classifier. On later analysis, the bulk of CMV-associated TCR beta chains appeared to be HLA-restricted.

PCR involved 60 Vbeta and 13 Jbeta primers. Clones were read by immunoSEQ multiplex PCR, and TCRdb kept only the in-frame ones, dropping some. This table has some 160,000 clones, over 70% appearing once. With respect to this clone: Its antigen remains unknown.

The CDR3 loop spans 11 amino acids. Germline CDR1 and CDR2: DFQATT and SNEGSKA (reference sequence). V was pared by 2 bases and J by 7 bases, with 8 bases between. Material: PBMCs. The chain couples TRBV20-1 to TRBJ2-5, with D possibly matching TRBD2 (5 bases). The TCR originated in a woman aged 18-30 years in good health and CMV-seronegative. The CDR3 protein is CSARKGGTQYF. The CDR3 DNA is TGCAGTGCTAGAAAAGGAGGGACCCAGTACTTC.